This note documents a single T cell receptor beta chain sequence. Only a few counts were recorded for this clonotype. It lacks a known antigen. No qualities accompany the bases; no much larger clone lies one base away. The CDR3 has 19 amino acids, counting the end cysteine and phenylalanine. Only the CDR3 region is kept as DNA, spanning 57 bases read in frame from base 1. The germline V gene (reference sequence) provides CDR1 DFQATT and CDR2 SNEGSKA. Trimmed from V: 5 bases; trimmed from J: 0 bases; junction bases lacking a gene match: 22. This record comes from a study of identical twins (dated by TCRdb to about 2016). Notes on the research overall: The study deep-sequenced TCR alpha and beta repertoires from monozygotic twins, unrelated adults of various ages and cord blood to test whether fetal clonotypes persist. To rule out contamination, the twin experiments were replicated at different times with different library preparation protocols.

Here is what the overall study found, with its caveats: Invariant T cells such as MAIT and iNKT could partly confound zero-insertion analyses, though diverse VJ usage argued against this for most clonotypes. Fewer insertions were carried by abundant cord blood beta clonotypes, a similar but weaker trend appeared in young adult naive repertoires, and no such trend appeared in memory repertoires. Conclusions relied on cross-sectional statistical analysis, since the same donors could not be followed over many years. In beta out-of-frame sequences, excess twin sharing was weaker, because having fewer shared sequences lowered the signal-to-noise ratio. Out-of-frame TCR alpha sharing in monozygotic twins was systematically underestimated by recombination models, whereas sharing between unrelated individuals was in agreement with the recombination models. Compared with coincidental sharing between unrelated individuals, an excess of low generation-probability sequences was observed among out-of-frame TCR alpha sequences shared between twins.

To prepare the library, 5' RACE was applied. Sequencing used an Illumina HiSeq 2000. Template switching added a universal primer binding site, and the final cDNA carried a unique molecular identifier that allowed TCR cDNA molecules to be counted accurately. First-strand cDNA for TCR alpha and beta chains was synthesized from specific primers in the conserved constant-segment region. Each cDNA library was double barcoded, with a SMART-Mk sample barcode plus Illumina barcodes, to control for contamination. TruSeq adapter sequences along with Illumina sample barcodes were introduced in two successive PCR steps. The TCR alpha and beta cDNA libraries were sequenced on the Illumina HiSeq platform using custom primers. The published analysis was carried out like this. MiGEC was used to process raw reads and extract unique molecular identifiers, and MiXCR was used to find CDR3 positions. For each individual, recombination models were inferred using an EM algorithm with the repgenHMM and IGoR tools. The tcR package in R was used for shared clonotype analysis, with sharing normalized by the product of cloneset sizes. To study raw recombination free of thymic and clonal selection effects, out-of-frame nonproductive sequences were analyzed. The public reads were reanalyzed by TCRdb: fastp trimming at Q25, MiXCR alignment, in-frame beta chains only. Identical CDR3 proteins give one entry, which carries the most common genes and DNA. The V and J calls reflect TCRdb's pipeline rather than the authors' work. For this sample there are hundreds of thousands of distinct CDR3 sequences; under 10% appear just once. 1.9% of the sample belongs to the ten largest clones.

Only healthy Caucasian donors were included. The twin cohort comprised three pairs of female monozygotic twins, all aged roughly 18 to 30 years. Miltenyi CD45RO+ enrichment and human naive T-cell isolation kits were used to isolate memory (CD45RO+) and naive T cells from PBMC. Another study also made use of these data, one on yellow fever vaccine responses in identical twins. In that second paper, the authors write: The authors reported that the T cell response to vaccination in identical twins appeared partly convergent and partly personalized. In identical twins, the study followed T cell clones that responded to the vaccine with precision.

The TCR comes from a woman under 30 in good health. Rearrangement joined TRBV20-1 to TRBJ2-7, with 7 middle bases fitting TRBD1. Sequencing input: memory (CD45RO+) T cells sorted from blood. Interpreted using the paper, the cell subset or site label stands for: CD45RO+ enriched T cells. The CDR3: CSARTPPQGSDGFSYEQYF. The nucleotide sequence reads as follows: TGCAGTGCTCGAACTCCCCCACAGGGGAGTGATGGGTTCTCCTACGAGCAGTACTTC.